These 7 T cell receptor beta chains were sequenced from one sample in a study of OX40 agonist ivuxolimab in advanced cancers. TCRdb keeps only in-frame clones here, not all; method: immunoSEQ multiplex PCR. This table has 55,000 to 80,000 clones, 84% appearing once. The sequencing here drew on CD4+ or CD8+ T cells sorted from blood, taken in a trial of the OX40 agonist ivuxolimab. These receptors came from an adult with an advanced solid tumor such as melanoma, head and neck, liver or kidney cancer.

This clone was recorded once. V usage is TRBV2 and J usage is TRBJ2-5; 7 bases fit TRBD1. CDR1 is SNHLY, CDR2 FYNNEI, per germline. This CDR3 contains 12 residues. V dropped 9 bases and J dropped 3; count of bases not matched to a gene: 4. CDR3 sequence (DNA): TGTGCCAGTGGACAGGTAAAAGAGACCCAGTACTTC. Protein product: CASGQVKETQYF.

This clone occurred once. The chain uses TRBV6-6 and TRBJ1-5; no definite D call. Trimming cost V 5 bases and J 4 bases, with 6 bases left between them. This CDR3 spans 12 amino acids. The germline V gene has CDR1 MNHNY and CDR2 SVGAGI (reference sequence). The CDR3 here is CASSLRNQPQHF. The DNA of the CDR3 is TGTGCCAGCAGTCTCAGGAATCAGCCCCAGCATTTT.

The genes are TRBV18 and TRBJ1-3; TRBD1 might be the D (5 bases). Trimming cost V 4 bases and J 4 bases, with 8 bases left between them. This CDR3 region has 13 residues. CDR1 KGHSH and CDR2 LQKENI come from the germline V gene. The CDR3 DNA follows: TGTGCCAGCTCACGTGACAGCGGAAACACCATATATTTT. Its translation is CASSRDSGNTIYF. The variable domain in full, with the rest retrieved from reference TRBV18 and TRBJ1-3, is NAGVMQNPRHLVRRRGQEARLRCSPMKGHSHVYWYRQLPEEGLKFMVYLQKENIIDESGMPKERFSAEFPKEGPSILRIQQVVRGDSAAYFCASSRDSGNTIYFGEGSWLTVV.

There are many counts of this clone. The rearrangement links TRBV27 to TRBJ1-1, with D perhaps matching TRBD1 (5 bases). The germline gives CDR1 MNHEY, CDR2 SMNVEV (reference sequence). The CDR3 runs 11 residues. The germline V and J ends were trimmed by 7 bases and 5 bases, with 8 bases remaining between them. The CDR3 loop is CASTGSTEAFF. CDR3 nucleotides: TGTGCCAGCACAGGGTCTACTGAAGCTTTCTTT.

This clone was found a few times. The J gene is TRBJ1-1, the V gene TRBV15; TRBD1 aligns across 7 bases. From germline, CDR1 is LNHNV and CDR2 YYDKDF (reference sequence). This CDR3 has 15 residues. The trim removed 3 bases at V and 6 bases at J, leaving 10 bases unmatched. The CDR3 DNA reads TGTGCCACCAGCAGCAGCGGGACAGCCTCTGCTGAAGCTTTCTTT. It yields the protein CATSSSGTASAEAFF.

CDR3: CASSPKGGRYTGELFF. Here the CDR3 DNA reads TGTGCCAGCAGCCCCAAGGGAGGGAGGTATACCGGGGAGCTGTTTTTT. The V gene is TRBV5-6, the J gene TRBJ2-2; 7 bases fit TRBD2. The CDR3 totals 16 residues. The J segment lost 5 bases and the V segment lost 4 bases, leaving 11 bases of the junction unmatched. Germline loops: CDR1 SGHDT, CDR2 YYEEEE.

The chain is built from TRBV6-5 and TRBJ1-1; no definite D call. Germline CDR1 MNHEY, CDR2 SVGAGI. V shed 5 bases and J shed 1 base, with 8 bases lying between them. This CDR3 is built from 13 residues. DNA for the CDR3: TGTGCCAGCAGTCCGCCACAGAACACTGAAGCTTTCTTT. This sequence encodes CASSPPQNTEAFF.